This T cell receptor (beta chain) was recorded in a study of breast tumors, draining lymph nodes, adjacent tissues (dated by TCRdb to the mid-2010s). Broadly, across the study: Breast cancer patients provided tumor, adjacent nontumor tissue and axillary lymph nodes, and the study compared the TCR beta repertoires across these three sources. The study aimed to assess the relationships and possible T-cell exchange between tumor, surrounding tissue and draining lymph node repertoires in human breast cancer.

General findings and caveats noted by the study authors: A scenario in which most tumor T cells derive from the lymph node and then expand within tumor tissue was judged to be consistent with the data. T-cell repertoire diversity in tumors was found to be lower than in lymph nodes but higher than in nontumor tissue, and preferential V and J gene usage was observed. Tumor and nontumor tissue repertoires were found to be significantly more similar in luminal-like than in basal-like breast cancer. The study presented the conclusion that tumor T cells originate in lymph nodes as consistent with a hypothesis, not as something directly demonstrated.

In this sample, this clonotype turned up many times. Its cognate antigen has yet to be identified. No much larger clone is present one base from it, and per-base qualities are unavailable. Lymph node samples were obtained from the axillary draining lymph nodes of breast cancer patients. Sequenced on an Illumina HiSeq 2000. TCR beta chain libraries were generated through multiplex PCR amplification. The amplified TCR beta chain products were analyzed by high-throughput sequencing. TCRdb reprocessing: public reads trimmed at Q25 with fastp, clones called with MiXCR, in-frame beta chains kept. All rows with the same CDR3 protein become a single entry with the most common DNA and genes. The sample data list some 120,000 distinct CDR3 sequences, and 20% of these were observed just once. Of the sample, roughly 3.5% falls within the top ten clones. CDR1 MNHNY and CDR2 SVGAGI were looked up in the germline V gene (reference sequence). The V end loses 1 base and the J end loses 5 bases, and a stretch of 6 bases separates them. The CDR3, cysteine through phenylalanine, is 12 amino acids long. Only CDR3 DNA remains: 36 bases, in frame from the first base.

Sequencing was carried out using axillary lymph node tissue. This receptor was obtained from a female donor with breast cancer. Some clones in this sample may be carry-over from other donors' samples. Rearrangement joined TRBV6-6 to TRBJ2-7; the D gene remains uncertain. CDR3 sequence: CASSYFLHEQYF. The DNA reads as follows: TGTGCCAGCAGTTACTTCTTGCACGAGCAGTACTTC.